The TCR beta chain described here comes from a study of blood T cell repertoires in COVID-19. About the study: The origin of the acute and convalescent COVID-19 samples was the United States, Italy and Spain.

Profiled with immunoSEQ multiplex PCR; TCRdb holds only in-frame clones, not every one. The table lists 40,000 to 55,000 clones, 65% to 85% of them singletons. The length of the CDR3 is 16 residues. The germline gives CDR1 SGDLS, CDR2 YYNGEE. The V gene lost 2 bases and the J gene lost 5 bases, with 14 bases spanning the gap. The origin of this receptor is a human donor in a cohort sampled during active COVID-19. The V call is TRBV9, the J call TRBJ1-6, with D possibly being TRBD1 (5 bases). Specimen: peripheral blood. CDR3 bases: TGTGCCAGCAGCGTCTCCCAGGGCGCCGATAATTCACCCCTCCACTTT. This encodes CASSVSQGADNSPLHF.